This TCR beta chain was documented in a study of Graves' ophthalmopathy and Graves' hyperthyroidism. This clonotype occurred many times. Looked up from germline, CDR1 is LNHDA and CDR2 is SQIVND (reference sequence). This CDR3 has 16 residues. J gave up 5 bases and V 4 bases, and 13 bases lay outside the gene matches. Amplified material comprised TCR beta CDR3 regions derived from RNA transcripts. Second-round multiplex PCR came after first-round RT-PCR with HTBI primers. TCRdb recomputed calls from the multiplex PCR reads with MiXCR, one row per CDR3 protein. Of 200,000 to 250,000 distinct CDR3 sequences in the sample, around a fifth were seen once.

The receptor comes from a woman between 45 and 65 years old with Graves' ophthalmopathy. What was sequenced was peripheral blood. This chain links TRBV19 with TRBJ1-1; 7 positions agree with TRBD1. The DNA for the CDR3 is TGTGCCAGTAGTAGTATCCGGAACAGGGGTGGGACTGAAGCTTTCTTT. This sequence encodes CASSSIRNRGGTEAFF.